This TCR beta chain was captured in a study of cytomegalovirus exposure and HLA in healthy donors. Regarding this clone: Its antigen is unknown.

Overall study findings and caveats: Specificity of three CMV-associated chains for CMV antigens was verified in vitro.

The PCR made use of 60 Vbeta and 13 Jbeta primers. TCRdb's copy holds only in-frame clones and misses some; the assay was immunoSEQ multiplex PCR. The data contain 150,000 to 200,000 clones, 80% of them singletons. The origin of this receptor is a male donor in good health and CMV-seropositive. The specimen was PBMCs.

The CDR3 coding sequence is TGCGCCAGCAGCTTTGGGGGGTCTAATGAAAAACTGTTTTTT. It specifies CASSFGGSNEKLFF. The chain uses TRBV5-1 and TRBJ1-4; tentatively, D is TRBD1 (5 bases). This CDR3 spans 14 amino acids. Germline V gene lookup returns CDR1 SGHRS and CDR2 YFSETQ. V was trimmed by 2 bases and J by 3 bases, leaving 8 bases between them. The full variable domain, its missing parts supplied by reference TRBV5-1 and TRBJ1-4, is KAGVTQTPRYLIKTRGQQVTLSCSPISGHRSVSWYQQTPGQGLQFLFEYFSETQRNKGNFPGRFSGRQFSNSRSEMNVSTLELGDSALYLCASSFGGSNEKLFFGSGTQLSVL.